This T cell receptor (beta chain) was sequenced during a study of shared clonotypes between healthy human individuals. The CDR3 is made up of 19 amino acids. CDR1 and CDR2 from the germline V gene are SEHNR and FQNEAQ (reference sequence). The junction had 17 bases not matched to a gene; V was cut back by 5 bases and J by 6 bases. CD45RA-negative memory and CD45RA+ naive subsets were split from the CD4+ cells. Data came from immunoSEQ multiplex PCR; TCRdb stores just in-frame clones and leaves some out. The sample comprises roughly 2.5 million clones, just over 90% of which are singletons, and 0.14% rests with the top ten. Comment on this clone: Its antigen remains unidentified.

General observations from the study: Approximately 5.1% was the fraction of naive CD4 clonotypes found shared across several donors. Having only a few donors restricted how much genetic and exposure-history diversity was captured.

The sequence came from a man aged 18-30 years in good health. Specimen: naive CD4+ T cells sorted from blood. Noted subset: CD45RA+ positively selected. The chain recombines TRBV7-9 with TRBJ2-3; 13 nucleotides line up with TRBD2. For the CDR3, the DNA is TGTGCCAGCAGCCCCCCGGCCCGACTAGCGGGGGGTCCTTGGGATACGCAGTATTTT. Translation: CASSPPARLAGGPWDTQYF.